This T cell receptor (beta chain) was sequenced in a study of blood T cell repertoires in COVID-19. At the level of the study: Samples came from the United States, Italy and Spain, spanning acute and convalescent COVID-19. Sources were T cells, B-cell-depleted T cells, or PBMCs; the material itself was cDNA or gDNA.

V was clipped by 2 bases and J by 3 bases, with 13 bases between them. The CDR3 is made up of 15 amino acids. CDR1 is SGHDN and CDR2 is FVKESK in the germline V gene. Clones were sequenced by immunoSEQ multiplex PCR, and TCRdb holds only the in-frame ones, with some missing. The data show hundreds of thousands of clones, approximately 90% seen once. The chain recombines TRBV14 with TRBJ1-1; D possibly corresponds to TRBD1 (6 bases). The sequencing sample was made of peripheral blood. The sequence was collected from a man aged 50 to 59 with acute or convalescent COVID-19. CDR3 coding DNA: TGTGCCAGCAGCCAATCGACAGGTGCTTACACTGAAGCTTTCTTT. Amino acids: CASSQSTGAYTEAFF.